The next 10 T cell receptor beta chains were all read from a single sample in a study of molecular identifiers for immune sequencing clone quantification. MiXCR was run by TCRdb on the PCR reads, yielding one entry per CDR3 protein. The sample consists of 460,000 or so distinct CDR3 sequences, about 25% of them appearing once. Sample: naive CD8+ T cells from blood, with Jurkat cell RNA spiked in. Specified subset: FACS-sorted CD8+CD4-CCR7+CD45RA+ naive T cells. These receptors came from a human donor in good health. Some libraries in this study had Jurkat cell RNA spiked in.

In its sample, this clonotype was seen many times. The chain employs TRBV5-4 and TRBJ1-1; D is unresolved. Trimming took off 1 base at V and 1 base at J, with 14 bases between the two ends. Per the germline V gene, CDR1 is SGHNT and CDR2 is YYREEE (reference sequence). The CDR3 sequence is 16 residues long. The CDR3 bases are TGTGCCAGCAGCTTGAGGGCAAGGAATACGAACACTGAAGCTTTCTTT. It specifies CASSLRARNTNTEAFF.

V usage is TRBV12-3 or TRBV12-4 and J usage is TRBJ1-6, with D possibly being TRBD1 (5 bases). The CDR3 has 15 residues. Trimming took 2 bases from V and 7 from J, leaving 12 bases between them. The DNA for the CDR3 is TGTGCCAGCAGTTTAATTTGGGGGACGAATTCACCCCTCCACTTT. Its protein is CASSLIWGTNSPLHF.

The CDR3 protein is CASTSSALDTQYF. The CDR3 DNA sequence: TGTGCCAGCACATCCTCCGCTTTGGATACGCAGTATTTT. The chain joins TRBV27 to TRBJ2-3, with no clear D. CDR1 is MNHEY and CDR2 is SMNVEV in the germline V gene (reference sequence). This CDR3 comprises 13 residues. Between the trimmed V and J ends, which lost 7 bases and 6 bases, there was a span of 14 bases.

The rearrangement joins TRBV20-1 to TRBJ2-7, with D unresolved. V was shortened by 3 bases and J by 0 bases, with 12 bases between the two germline ends. CDR3 length: 14 residues. The V gene's germline CDR1 is DFQATT and CDR2 SNEGSKA (reference sequence). CDR3 amino acids: CSARGSKSSYEQYF. The CDR3 DNA follows: TGCAGTGCTAGGGGCAGTAAGAGCTCCTACGAGCAGTACTTC.

This clonotype was seen at least ten times. The chain couples TRBV7-9 to TRBJ2-7, with 9 bases identical to TRBD1. Germline assignment: CDR1 SEHNR and CDR2 FQNEAQ (reference sequence). CDR3 length: 15 amino acids. With V trimmed by 1 base and J by 3 bases, 4 bases remained unmatched. In DNA form, the CDR3 reads TGTGCCAGCAGCTTAGGAGGGACAGGGTTCTACGAGCAGTACTTC. It is translated as CASSLGGTGFYEQYF.

This clonotype was seen ten or more times. The chain uses TRBV12-3 or TRBV12-4 and TRBJ2-2; 10 positions agree with TRBD2. The J segment lost 6 bases and the V segment lost 6 bases, leaving 10 bases of the junction unmatched. The CDR3 covers 16 residues. DNA for the CDR3: TGTGCCAGCAGCCCTCCGACTAGCGGGCTATCCGGGGAGCTGTTTTTT. This sequence encodes CASSPPTSGLSGELFF.

This clonotype was counted a few times. The chain couples TRBV11-3 to TRBJ2-2; the match to TRBD2 covers 10 bases. The ends lost 3 bases at V and 7 bases at J; junction bases unmatched: 2. This CDR3 is 14 amino acids long. Germline CDR1 reads SGHNT; CDR2 reads YENEEA. In DNA form, the CDR3 reads TGTGCCAGCAGCTTGGCTAGCGGGAGCGGGGAGCTGTTTTTT. Its translation is CASSLASGSGELFF.

A note on this clonotype: Given a much more abundant clone one base away, this may be a read error. The CDR3 DNA is TGTGCCAGCAGCGTCCGAGCTAGCACAGATACGCAGTTTTTT. This sequence encodes CASSVRASTDTQFF. The rearrangement links TRBV9 to TRBJ2-3; the D gene is possibly TRBD2 (5 bases). The CDR3 sequence is 14 residues long. CDR1 and CDR2 (germline): SGDLS, YYNGEE.

The gene calls are TRBV6-6 and TRBJ2-2; TRBD2 aligns across 10 bases. Germline CDR1 is MNHNY and CDR2 is SVGAGI (reference sequence). This CDR3 comprises 16 residues. Trimming cost V 5 bases and J 7 bases; bases outside gene matches: 10. CDR3: CASSRGLAEPHGELFF. For the CDR3, the DNA is TGTGCCAGCAGTCGAGGACTAGCGGAACCCCACGGGGAGCTGTTTTTT.

This clonotype was found a few times. The rearrangement links TRBV30 to TRBJ2-2, with a tentative D call TRBD2 (5 bases). The CDR3 loop spans 15 amino acids. V shed 2 bases and J shed 7 bases, with 17 bases lying between them. In germline, CDR1 is GTSNPN, CDR2 SVGIG (reference sequence). As DNA, the CDR3 is TGTGCCTGGAGTCAGCACACTAGTATCGTCGGGGAGCTGTTTTTT. This encodes CAWSQHTSIVGELFF.